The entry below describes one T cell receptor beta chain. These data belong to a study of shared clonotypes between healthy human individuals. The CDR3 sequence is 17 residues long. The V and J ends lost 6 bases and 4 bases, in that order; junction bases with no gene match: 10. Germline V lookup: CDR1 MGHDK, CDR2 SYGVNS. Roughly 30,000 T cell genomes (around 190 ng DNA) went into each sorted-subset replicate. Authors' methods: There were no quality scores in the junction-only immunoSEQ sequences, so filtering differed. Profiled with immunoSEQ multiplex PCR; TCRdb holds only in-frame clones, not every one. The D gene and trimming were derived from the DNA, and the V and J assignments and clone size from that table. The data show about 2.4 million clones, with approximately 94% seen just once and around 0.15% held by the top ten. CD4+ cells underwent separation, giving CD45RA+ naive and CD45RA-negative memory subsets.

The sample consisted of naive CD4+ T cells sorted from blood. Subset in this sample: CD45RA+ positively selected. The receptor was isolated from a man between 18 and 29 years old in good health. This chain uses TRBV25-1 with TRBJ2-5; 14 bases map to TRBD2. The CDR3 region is CASSPGTSGRGGETQYF. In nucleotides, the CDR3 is TGTGCCAGCAGCCCCGGGACTAGCGGGAGAGGGGGAGAGACCCAGTACTTC.